The 10 T cell receptor beta chains listed next were all sequenced from one sample in a study of blood T cell repertoires in COVID-19. Here immunoSEQ multiplex PCR was the method, and the copy in TCRdb shows in-frame clones only, minus some. Among 150,000 to 200,000 clones listed, under 80% were seen once. Sequencing was performed on PBMCs or T cells enriched from blood (not recorded which). These receptors were obtained from a woman aged 45-59 years with acute COVID-19.

V gene TRBV12-3 or TRBV12-4 combines with J gene TRBJ1-1; TRBD1 agrees at 9 bases. V trimming: 0 bases; J trimming: 10 bases; junction bases outside the gene matches: 3. This CDR3 comprises 13 residues. CDR3 protein: CASSLAGTGRAFF. CDR3 nucleotides: TGTGCCAGCAGTTTAGCAGGGACAGGGCGAGCTTTCTTT.

The sample holds many counts of this clone. J is TRBJ1-6 and V is TRBV5-1; 8 bases line up with TRBD1. The V and J ends lost 1 base and 10 bases, in that order; junction bases with no gene match: 7. Germline values: CDR1 SGHRS, CDR2 YFSETQ. This CDR3 spans 15 amino acids. CDR3 in amino acids: CASSLTGTGNSPLHF. The CDR3 DNA reads as TGCGCCAGCAGCTTGACCGGGACAGGTAACTCACCCCTCCACTTT.

The chain has TRBV27 and TRBJ1-2; TRBD1 might be the D (5 bases). Germline V gene lookup returns CDR1 MNHEY and CDR2 SMNVEV (reference sequence). CDR3 length: 15 residues. V was shortened by 2 bases and J by 4 bases, with 14 bases between the two germline ends. CDR3 region: CASSLAPRGVYGYTF. CDR3 bases: TGTGCCAGCAGTTTAGCCCCCCGGGGGGTCTATGGCTACACCTTC.

J is TRBJ1-2 and V is TRBV28, with D maybe TRBD1 (5 bases). Trimming removed 10 bases at V and 8 bases at J, with 20 bases between. Germline-derived CDR1 and CDR2 are MDHEN and SYDVKM. This CDR3 region has 13 residues. CDR3 protein: CATTGGIWHGYTF. CDR3 coding DNA: TGTGCCACCACGGGGGGGATCTGGCACGGCTACACCTTC.

V is TRBV25-1 and J is TRBJ1-1; D is ambiguous. CDR3 length: 13 residues. CDR1 is MGHDK and CDR2 is SYGVNS in the germline V gene. With 5 bases removed from V and 1 base from J, the gap between germline ends came to 8 bases. CDR3: CASSRVGNTEAFF. CDR3 in DNA: TGTGCCAGCAGTCGGGTGGGGAACACTGAAGCTTTCTTT.

This clone was seen a single time. The rearrangement links TRBV3-1 (or the pseudogene TRBV3-2) to TRBJ2-5; TRBD2 is a possible D gene (6 bases). The CDR3 totals 14 residues. Germline V CDR1 and CDR2: LGHDT, YNNKEL (reference sequence). With 4 bases removed from V and 5 bases from J, the gap between germline ends came to 14 bases. CDR3 nucleotide sequence: TGTGCCAGCAGCCGGGACTTCTGGGAGGAGACCCAGTACTTC. Its protein is CASSRDFWEETQYF.

The V gene is TRBV3-1 (or the pseudogene TRBV3-2), the J gene TRBJ2-2, with TRBD1 as a possible D gene (6 bases). The CDR3 sequence is 15 residues long. Germline CDR1 LGHDT, CDR2 YNNKEL (reference sequence). Trimming took off 1 base at V and 6 bases at J, with 12 bases between the two ends. Here the CDR3 DNA reads TGTGCCAGCAGCCAAGGGGGGCAAGGGGCCGGGGAGCTGTTTTTT. This encodes CASSQGGQGAGELFF.

V and J are TRBV6-5 and TRBJ2-1, with 9 bases fitting TRBD1. This CDR3 is 13 amino acids long. The germline gives CDR1 MNHEY, CDR2 SVGAGI. Trimming cost V 5 bases and J 14 bases; bases outside gene matches: 10. The CDR3 sequence is CASSQSDRGKEFF. DNA for the CDR3: TGTGCCAGCAGTCAATCGGACAGGGGAAAGGAGTTCTTC.

The chain has TRBV5-1 and TRBJ2-2; maybe TRBD1 (5 bases). CDR1 and CDR2 from the germline V gene are SGHRS and YFSETQ. Trimming took off 4 bases at V and 4 bases at J, with 17 bases between the two ends. CDR3 length: 16 amino acids. CDR3 residues: CASSLQTEFSTGELFF. CDR3 sequence (DNA): TGCGCCAGCAGCCTCCAGACAGAATTCTCCACCGGGGAGCTGTTTTTT. Drawing the rest from reference TRBV5-1 and TRBJ2-2, the complete variable domain is KAGVTQTPRYLIKTRGQQVTLSCSPISGHRSVSWYQQTPGQGLQFLFEYFSETQRNKGNFPGRFSGRQFSNSRSEMNVSTLELGDSALYLCASSLQTEFSTGELFFGEGSRLTVL.

About this clone itself: At one end, the junction sequence differs from germline, possibly due to a read error. The chain combines TRBV7-7 with TRBJ2-3; 9 bases match TRBD2. Germline-derived CDR1 and CDR2 are SSHAT and FNYEAQ (reference sequence). This CDR3 is 17 amino acids long. DNA for the CDR3: TGTGCTAGCAGCTTAGCAATGCGGGGGGGCAACACAGATACGCAGTATTTT. Its translation is CASSLAMRGGNTDTQYF. Filled out from reference TRBV7-7 and TRBJ2-3, the complete variable domain reads GAGVSQSPRYKVTKRGQDVTLRCDPISSHATLYWYQQALGQGPEFLTYFNYEAQPDKSGLPSDRFSAERPEGSISTLTIQRTEQRDSAMYRCASSLAMRGGNTDTQYFGPGTRLTVL.